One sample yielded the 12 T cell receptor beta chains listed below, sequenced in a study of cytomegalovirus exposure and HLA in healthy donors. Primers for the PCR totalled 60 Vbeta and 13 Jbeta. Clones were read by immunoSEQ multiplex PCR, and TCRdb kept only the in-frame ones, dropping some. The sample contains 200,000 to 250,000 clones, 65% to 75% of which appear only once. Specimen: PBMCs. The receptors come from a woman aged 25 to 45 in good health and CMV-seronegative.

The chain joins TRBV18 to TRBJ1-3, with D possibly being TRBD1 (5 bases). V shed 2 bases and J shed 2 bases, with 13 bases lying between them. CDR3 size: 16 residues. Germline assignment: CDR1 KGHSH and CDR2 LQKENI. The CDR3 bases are TGTGCCAGCTCACCAACAGGTCTGGCTGCTGGAAACACCATATATTTT. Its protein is CASSPTGLAAGNTIYF. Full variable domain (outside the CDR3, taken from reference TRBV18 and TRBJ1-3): NAGVMQNPRHLVRRRGQEARLRCSPMKGHSHVYWYRQLPEEGLKFMVYLQKENIIDESGMPKERFSAEFPKEGPSILRIQQVVRGDSAAYFCASSPTGLAAGNTIYFGEGSWLTVV.

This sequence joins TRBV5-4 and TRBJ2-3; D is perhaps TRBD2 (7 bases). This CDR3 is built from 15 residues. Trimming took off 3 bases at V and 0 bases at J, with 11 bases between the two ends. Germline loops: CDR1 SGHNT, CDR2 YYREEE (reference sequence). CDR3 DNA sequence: TGTGCCAGCAGCTGGGGGCGGGAGAGCACAGATACGCAGTATTTT. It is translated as CASSWGRESTDTQYF.

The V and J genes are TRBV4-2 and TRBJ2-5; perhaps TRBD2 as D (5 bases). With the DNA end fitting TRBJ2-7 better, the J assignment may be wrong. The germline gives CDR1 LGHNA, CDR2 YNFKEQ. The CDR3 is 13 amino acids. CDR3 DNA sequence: TGTGCCAGCAGCCAAGATACGGGGAGCGAGCAGTACTTC. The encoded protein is CASSQDTGSEQYF.

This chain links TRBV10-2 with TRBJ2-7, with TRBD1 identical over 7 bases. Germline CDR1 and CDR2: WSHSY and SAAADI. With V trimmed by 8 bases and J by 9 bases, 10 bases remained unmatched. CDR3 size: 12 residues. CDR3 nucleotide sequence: TGCGCCAGCGCGCGACAGGGTGTAGGGCAGTACTTC. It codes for CASARQGVGQYF.

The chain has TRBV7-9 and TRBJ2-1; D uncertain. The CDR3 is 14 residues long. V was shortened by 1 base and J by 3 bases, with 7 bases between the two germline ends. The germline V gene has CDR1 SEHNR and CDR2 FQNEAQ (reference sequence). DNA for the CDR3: TGTGCCAGCAGCTTAGGAGACAACTACAATGAGCAGTTCTTC. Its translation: CASSLGDNYNEQFF.

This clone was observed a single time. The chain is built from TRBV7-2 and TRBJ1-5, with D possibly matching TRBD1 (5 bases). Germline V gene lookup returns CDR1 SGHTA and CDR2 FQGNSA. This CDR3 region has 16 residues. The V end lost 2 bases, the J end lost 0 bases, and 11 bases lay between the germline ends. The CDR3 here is CASSLSATDSNQPQHF. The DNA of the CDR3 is TGTGCCAGCAGCTTATCAGCGACAGATAGCAATCAGCCCCAGCATTTT.

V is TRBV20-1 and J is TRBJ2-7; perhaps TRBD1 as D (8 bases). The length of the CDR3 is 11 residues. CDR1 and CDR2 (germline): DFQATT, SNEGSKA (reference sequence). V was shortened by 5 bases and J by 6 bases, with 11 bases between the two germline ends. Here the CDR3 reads CSAHRGGEQYF. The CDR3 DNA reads TGCAGTGCTCACAGGGGGGGCGAGCAGTACTTC.

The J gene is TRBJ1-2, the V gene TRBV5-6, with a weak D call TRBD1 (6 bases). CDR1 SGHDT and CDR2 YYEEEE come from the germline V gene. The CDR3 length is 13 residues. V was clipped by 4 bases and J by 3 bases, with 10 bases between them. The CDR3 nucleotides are TGTGCCAGCAGCAGGGGGGGAGACTATGGCTACACCTTC. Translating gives CASSRGGDYGYTF.

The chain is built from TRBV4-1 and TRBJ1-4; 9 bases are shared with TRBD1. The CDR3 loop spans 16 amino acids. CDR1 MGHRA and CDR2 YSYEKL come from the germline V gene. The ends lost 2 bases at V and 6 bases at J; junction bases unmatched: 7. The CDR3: CASSQFDRGFYEKLFF. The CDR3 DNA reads TGCGCCAGCAGCCAATTTGACAGGGGGTTTTATGAAAAACTGTTTTTT.

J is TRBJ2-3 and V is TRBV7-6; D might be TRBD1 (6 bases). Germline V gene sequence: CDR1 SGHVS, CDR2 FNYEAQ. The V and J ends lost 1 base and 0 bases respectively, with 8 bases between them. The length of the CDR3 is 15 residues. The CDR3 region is CASSLGTESTDTQYF. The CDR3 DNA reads TGTGCCAGCAGCTTAGGGACAGAAAGCACAGATACGCAGTATTTT.

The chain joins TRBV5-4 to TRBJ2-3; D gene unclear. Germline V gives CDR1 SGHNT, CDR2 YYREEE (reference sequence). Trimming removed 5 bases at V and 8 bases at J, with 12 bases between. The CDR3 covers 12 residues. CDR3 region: CASRQPPLTQYF. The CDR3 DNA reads TGTGCCAGCAGACAGCCCCCCCTTACGCAGTATTTT. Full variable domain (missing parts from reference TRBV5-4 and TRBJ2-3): ETGVTQSPTHLIKTRGQQVTLRCSSQSGHNTVSWYQQALGQGPQFIFQYYREEENGRGNFPPRFSGLQFPNYSSELNVNALELDDSALYLCASRQPPLTQYFGPGTRLTVL.

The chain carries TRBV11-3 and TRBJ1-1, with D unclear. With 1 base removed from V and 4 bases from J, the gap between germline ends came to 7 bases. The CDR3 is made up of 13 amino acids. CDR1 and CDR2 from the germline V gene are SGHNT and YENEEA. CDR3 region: CASSLAGGTEAFF. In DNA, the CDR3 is TGTGCCAGCAGCTTAGCCGGCGGCACTGAAGCTTTCTTT.